This TCR beta chain was obtained from a study of blood T cells in healthy people across ages. Study-wide findings and caveats: Donors of long life had a larger count of naive CD4+ cells and greater diversity than aged donors. Unknown donor CMV status possibly confounded expanded clonotype changes.

Using a J-beta primer mix together with a sample-barcoded 5' primer, a second PCR was run for roughly 7 to 11 cycles. TCRdb independently ran MiXCR on the 5' RACE reads; one entry per CDR3 protein. Here the sample spans 1 million or so distinct CDR3 sequences, roughly 24% being singletons. Trimming stripped 7 bases from V and 5 bases from J, with 9 bases between. This CDR3 spans 11 amino acids. Germline V gene lookup returns CDR1 DFQATT and CDR2 SNEGSKA (reference sequence). Only a few counts were recorded for this clonotype. Its antigen is unknown. These data also featured in a second study, about T cells of mothers and their children. This second report adds: No T cell clones of persistent microchimeric origin were detected.

This TCR was sampled from a girl aged 2 to 10 in good health. Sequencing was done on a sample of blood. The rearrangement uses TRBV20-1 and TRBJ2-1; a weak D match, TRBD1 (7 bases). The CDR3 protein is CSGRGDNEQFF. In DNA, the CDR3 is TGCAGTGGCAGGGGGGACAATGAGCAGTTCTTC.